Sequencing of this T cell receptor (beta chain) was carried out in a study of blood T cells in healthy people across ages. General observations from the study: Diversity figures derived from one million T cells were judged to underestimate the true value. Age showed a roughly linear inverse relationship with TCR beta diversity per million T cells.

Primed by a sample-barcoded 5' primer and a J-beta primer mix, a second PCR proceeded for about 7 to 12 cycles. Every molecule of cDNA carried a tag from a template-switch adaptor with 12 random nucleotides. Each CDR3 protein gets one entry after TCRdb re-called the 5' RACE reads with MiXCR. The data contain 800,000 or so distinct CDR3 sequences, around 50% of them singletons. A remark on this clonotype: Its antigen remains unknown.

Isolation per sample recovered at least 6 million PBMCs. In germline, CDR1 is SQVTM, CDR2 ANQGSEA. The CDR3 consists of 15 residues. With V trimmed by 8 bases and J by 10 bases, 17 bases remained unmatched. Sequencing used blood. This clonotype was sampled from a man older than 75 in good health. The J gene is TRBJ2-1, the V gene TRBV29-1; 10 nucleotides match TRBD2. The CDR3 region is CSSEPGASGSGEQFF. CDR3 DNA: TGCAGCTCCGAACCGGGGGCTAGCGGGAGTGGAGAGCAGTTCTTC.